What follows is one T cell receptor beta chain and its context. Germline V gene data show CDR1 as LGHNA and CDR2 as YSLEER. The V end was cut by 4 bases, the J end by 2 bases, with 10 bases between. The CDR3 runs 14 residues. These data are taken from a study of human thymus T cells. The sample donors, healthy Finnish infants, were having corrective surgery for congenital heart defects. No fixed cell number was used; all available blood leukocytes supplied DNA. Clones were sequenced by immunoSEQ multiplex PCR, and TCRdb holds only the in-frame ones, with some missing. The sample records tens of thousands of clones, nearly 95% being singletons.

The receptor's source is a boy under three years old with a congenital heart defect but otherwise immunologically healthy. What was sequenced was blood. This chain uses TRBV4-3 with TRBJ2-3, with a weak D call TRBD2 (6 bases). The CDR3 region has the DNA TGCGCCAGCAGCCCGGGACTTATCACAGATACGCAGTATTTT. As protein: CASSPGLITDTQYF.